Following are 22 T cell receptor beta chains from one sample sequenced in a study of regulatory T cells in long-lasting Graves disease. According to the study, TCR beta libraries were built with iRepertoire HTBI primers and CDR3-region Arm-PCR. Using its own MiXCR run on the multiplex PCR reads, TCRdb lists one record per CDR3 protein. The table shows 530,000 or so distinct CDR3 sequences, with around an eighth occurring only once. The time point was: newly diagnosed GD, antithyroid drugs for less than 3 months. RNA isolated from PBMCs was used to make the TCR library. These data also featured in a second study, about T cells in Graves' hyperthyroidism and ophthalmopathy.

Sequencing was performed on peripheral blood mononuclear cells (PBMCs), taken at new diagnosis, from a patient treated with antithyroid drugs. The receptors originated from a man between 25 and 39 years old with Graves disease.

This clonotype was recorded only once. This CDR3 is CASSTRQGEGYTF. The CDR3, as DNA: TGTGCCAGCAGCACGAGACAGGGAGAGGGCTACACCTTC. The chain employs TRBV5-4 and TRBJ1-2, with 7 bases that match TRBD1. Germline CDR1 and CDR2: SGHNT and YYREEE (reference sequence). The V segment lost 4 bases and the J segment 8 bases; nucleotides outside the gene matches: 8. The CDR3 loop spans 13 amino acids.

This clonotype has ten or more counts. The genes are TRBV12-3 or TRBV12-4 and TRBJ2-7; possible D gene TRBD2, 6 bases. The germline V and J ends were trimmed by 5 bases and 7 bases, with 15 bases remaining between them. The CDR3 is 13 amino acids. CDR3 residues: CASSVSGLGEQYF. In DNA form, the CDR3 reads TGTGCCAGCAGTGTTAGCGGTCTCGGGGAGCAGTACTTC.

This clonotype was picked up many times. V usage is TRBV10-3 and J usage is TRBJ1-4; possibly TRBD1 for D (5 bases). V lost 3 bases, J lost 8 bases, and 13 bases lay in between. The CDR3 runs to 14 residues. Germline assignment: CDR1 ENHRY and CDR2 SYGVKD. The CDR3 here is CAISDHQGDEKLFF. The CDR3 DNA is TGTGCCATCAGTGACCACCAGGGAGACGAAAAACTGTTTTTT.

V usage is TRBV24-1 and J usage is TRBJ2-3; D is perhaps TRBD1 (5 bases). Germline V gives CDR1 KGHDR, CDR2 SFDVKD. Trimming shortened V by 3 bases and J by 5 bases, and 8 bases separated the two germline ends. This CDR3 has 13 residues. The CDR3 DNA reads TGTGCCACCAGTGATAATCAGGGAGATACGCAGTATTTT. Translation: CATSDNQGDTQYF.

Concerning this clonotype itself: A read error is possible here, since a much larger clone lies one base away. The CDR3 ends on some other residue instead of the conserved phenylalanine or tryptophan, so this is likely a read error. The chain employs TRBV12-3 or TRBV12-4 and TRBJ1-2; no clear D. Trimming took off 4 bases at V and 8 bases at J, with 8 bases between the two ends. This CDR3 comprises 11 residues. The DNA for the CDR3 is TGTGCCAGCAGTTCACTTGGGGGCTACACCTCC. Its protein product is CASSSLGGYTS.

This clonotype was observed at least ten times. The chain employs TRBV6-5 and TRBJ2-1; no firm D call. This CDR3 region has 15 residues. Looked up from germline, CDR1 is MNHEY and CDR2 is SVGAGI. Trimming left V 0 bases short and J 0 bases short, with 6 bases between. CDR3 nucleotides: TGTGCCAGCAGTTACTCTCGCGGCTCCTACAATGAGCAGTTCTTC. Its protein is CASSYSRGSYNEQFF.

CDR3 in DNA: TGCGCCAGCAGCTTGGAGGCTAGCGGGAGGGCCAGGGAGCTGTTTTTT. This gives the protein CASSLEASGRARELFF. The V and J genes are TRBV5-1 and TRBJ2-2, with 12 bases aligning to TRBD2. The V and J ends lost 0 bases and 9 bases, in that order; junction bases with no gene match: 6. The germline V gene has CDR1 SGHRS and CDR2 YFSETQ. The CDR3 is 16 residues long. The variable domain in full, completed from reference TRBV5-1 and TRBJ2-2, reads KAGVTQTPRYLIKTRGQQVTLSCSPISGHRSVSWYQQTPGQGLQFLFEYFSETQRNKGNFPGRFSGRQFSNSRSEMNVSTLELGDSALYLCASSLEASGRARELFFGEGSRLTVL.

This clonotype was detected a few times. The V call is TRBV5-1, the J call TRBJ1-6, with 7 bases aligning to TRBD1. This CDR3 has 15 amino acids. CDR1 and CDR2 (germline): SGHRS, YFSETQ. V lost 1 base and J lost 8; bases outside the gene matches: 6. CDR3 DNA: TGCGCCAGCAGCTTGCACGACAGGGCGGATTCACCCCTCCACTTT. This translates into CASSLHDRADSPLHF. The whole variable domain, remainder taken from reference TRBV5-1 and TRBJ1-6, is KAGVTQTPRYLIKTRGQQVTLSCSPISGHRSVSWYQQTPGQGLQFLFEYFSETQRNKGNFPGRFSGRQFSNSRSEMNVSTLELGDSALYLCASSLHDRADSPLHFGNGTRLTVT.

Ten or more counts support this clonotype. V and J are TRBV28 and TRBJ1-4, with D uncertain. The V end was cut by 6 bases, the J end by 1 base, with 0 bases between. The CDR3 extends over 11 amino acids. CDR1 MDHEN and CDR2 SYDVKM come from the germline V gene. The CDR3 DNA is TGTGCCAGCAGAACTAATGAAAAACTGTTTTTT. This sequence encodes CASRTNEKLFF.

This clonotype was counted many times. The chain uses TRBV6-1 and TRBJ1-5, with no clear D. The CDR3 covers 15 residues. V lost 7 bases and J lost 0, with 13 bases in between. Germline V lookup: CDR1 MNHNS, CDR2 SASEGT. CDR3 nucleotide sequence: TGTGCCAGCACTACGGGTCCAGCTAGCAATCAGCCCCAGCATTTT. Protein: CASTTGPASNQPQHF.

This clonotype was seen repeatedly, ten times or more. The J gene is TRBJ2-7, the V gene TRBV12-3 or TRBV12-4; D is unresolved. V was trimmed by 6 bases and J by 3 bases, leaving 15 bases between them. The CDR3 is 14 amino acids. The CDR3 loop reads CASSPTDGFYEQYF. DNA of the CDR3: TGTGCCAGCAGCCCAACTGACGGATTCTACGAGCAGTACTTC.

This clonotype was seen ten or more times. The CDR3 sequence is CASSFGRSSYEQYF. CDR3 DNA sequence: TGTGCCAGCAGCTTTGGGCGGTCGTCCTACGAGCAGTACTTC. The rearrangement uses TRBV13 and TRBJ2-7; D is uncertain. The V end was cut by 3 bases, the J end by 1 base, with 10 bases between. Germline CDR1 and CDR2: PRHDT and FYEKMQ (reference sequence). The CDR3 sequence is 14 residues long. Filled out from reference TRBV13 and TRBJ2-7, the complete variable domain reads AAGVIQSPRHLIKEKRETATLKCYPIPRHDTVYWYQQGPGQDPQFLISFYEKMQSDKGSIPDRFSAQQFSDYHSELNMSSLELGDSALYFCASSFGRSSYEQYFGPGTRLTVT.

This clonotype was seen many times. The chain uses TRBV15 and TRBJ2-7; D may be TRBD2 (6 bases). V was trimmed by 0 bases and J by 6 bases, leaving 15 bases between them. This CDR3 has 15 amino acids. In germline, CDR1 is LNHNV, CDR2 YYDKDF (reference sequence). The CDR3 reads CATSRDFAGSAEQYF. CDR3 bases: TGTGCCACCAGCAGAGATTTCGCGGGGAGCGCCGAGCAGTACTTC.

This clonotype was counted at least ten times. The V call is TRBV20-1, the J call TRBJ2-1; weak D call: TRBD2 (6 bases). CDR3 length equals 13 residues. Germline CDR1 DFQATT, CDR2 SNEGSKA (reference sequence). Trimming took off 6 bases at V and 8 bases at J, with 17 bases between the two ends. In DNA form, the CDR3 reads TGCAGTGCCTCCCGGGACTCCTCTCATGAGCAGTTCTTC. Translating gives CSASRDSSHEQFF.

The chain joins TRBV7-9 to TRBJ1-2; 10 bases align to TRBD1. V was clipped by 6 bases and J by 4 bases; unmatched bases: 17. The CDR3 has 18 amino acids. Germline V gene data show CDR1 as SEHNR and CDR2 as FQNEAQ (reference sequence). CDR3 loop: CASRTPGQGTPAAYGYTF. CDR3 in DNA: TGTGCCAGCAGGACTCCGGGACAGGGGACCCCCGCGGCCTATGGCTACACCTTC. The entire variable domain, with the rest obtained from reference TRBV7-9 and TRBJ1-2, is as follows: DTGVSQNPRHKITKRGQNVTFRCDPISEHNRLYWYRQTLGQGPEFLTYFQNEAQLEKSRLLSDRFSAERPKGSFSTLEIQRTEQGDSAMYLCASRTPGQGTPAAYGYTFGSGTRLTVV.

This clonotype has a count of ten or more. The chain couples TRBV7-8 to TRBJ1-1, with a tentative D call TRBD1 (5 bases). The CDR3 contains 14 residues. Germline V gene lookup returns CDR1 SGHVS and CDR2 FQNEAQ. V lost 5 bases and J lost 5, with 15 bases in between. CDR3 amino acids: CASSVVGWGTEAFF. CDR3 nucleotides: TGTGCCAGCAGCGTAGTGGGTTGGGGGACTGAAGCTTTCTTT. The entire variable domain, with the rest obtained from reference TRBV7-8 and TRBJ1-1, is as follows: GAGVSQSPRYKVAKRGQDVALRCDPISGHVSLFWYQQALGQGPEFLTYFQNEAQLDKSGLPSDRFFAERPEGSVSTLKIQRTQQEDSAVYLCASSVVGWGTEAFFGQGTRLTVV.

The V call is TRBV27, the J call TRBJ2-1; 8 positions match TRBD2. CDR3 size: 15 residues. The trim removed 2 bases at V and 9 bases at J, leaving 9 bases unmatched. Germline V gene lookup returns CDR1 MNHEY and CDR2 SMNVEV (reference sequence). The CDR3 loop reads CASSLAAYREGEQFF. The DNA of the CDR3 is TGTGCCAGCAGTTTAGCCGCGTACCGGGAGGGTGAGCAGTTCTTC.

This clonotype was counted a few times. The V call is TRBV24-1, the J call TRBJ2-5; a possible D gene is TRBD1 (5 bases). Germline CDR1 is KGHDR and CDR2 is SFDVKD. This CDR3 comprises 12 residues. V was pared by 2 bases and J by 11 bases, with 11 bases between. CDR3 nucleotides: TGTGCCACCAGTGATTCCCACAGGCCTCAGTACTTC. Translating it yields CATSDSHRPQYF.

This clonotype was seen at least ten times. The chain employs TRBV12-3 or TRBV12-4 and TRBJ2-3; 7 bases align to TRBD2. The CDR3 length is 15 residues. The junction had 6 bases not matched to a gene; V was cut back by 4 bases and J by 2 bases. Written as DNA, the CDR3 is TGTGCCAGCAGTTCTCACCGGGACTACACAGATACGCAGTATTTT. This gives the protein CASSSHRDYTDTQYF.

This clonotype was seen repeatedly, ten times or more. The chain links TRBV12-5 to TRBJ2-7; a possible D gene is TRBD1 (6 bases). The germline V and J ends were trimmed by 6 bases and 9 bases, with 18 bases remaining between them. This CDR3 comprises 13 residues. The V gene's germline CDR1 is LGHNT and CDR2 FRNRAP. CDR3 DNA sequence: TGTGCTAGTGGACTCGACAGGCTCTGGGTGCAGTACTTC. This codes for CASGLDRLWVQYF.

This clonotype appeared many times. The chain employs TRBV2 and TRBJ2-1; 8 positions agree with TRBD1. The V gene's germline CDR1 is SNHLY and CDR2 FYNNEI. The CDR3 covers 15 residues. V lost 4 bases and J lost 2; bases outside the gene matches: 4. Here the CDR3 reads CASSGWTGTYNEQFF. CDR3 nucleotides: TGTGCCAGCAGTGGGTGGACAGGGACCTACAATGAGCAGTTCTTC.

In DNA, the CDR3 is TGTGCCAGCAGCGTTAGGACTCCCCTCACCGGGGAGCTGTTTTTT. Protein sequence: CASSVRTPLTGELFF. This sequence joins TRBV7-2 and TRBJ2-2; D is perhaps TRBD2 (5 bases). This CDR3 has 15 amino acids. Deletions cut 5 bases from V and 4 bases from J, with 14 bases between. Per the germline V gene, CDR1 is SGHTA and CDR2 is FQGNSA.